This TCR beta chain was found in a study of blood T cell repertoires in COVID-19. As for the study in general: Some COVID-19 samples were acute and others convalescent; all came from the United States, Italy and Spain.

How the authors handled the data: Reference gene primer amplification gave estimated nucleated cell counts. The assay was immunoSEQ multiplex PCR, and TCRdb's table has in-frame clones only and misses some. From that table come the V and J calls and clone size; the DNA was used to work out D and trimming. The sample includes 200,000 to 250,000 clones, approximately 80% seen only once; the top ten take 1.8%. The CDR3 totals 14 residues. Per the germline V gene, CDR1 is SEHNR and CDR2 is FQNEAQ (reference sequence). V was pared by 5 bases and J by 5 bases, with 8 bases of the junction left unmatched. The gene calls are TRBV7-9 and TRBJ1-2; 7 positions agree with TRBD1. Sample: PBMCs or T cells enriched from blood (not recorded which). The TCR was taken from a man aged 55 to 70 who had recovered from COVID-19. The CDR3 DNA reads as TGTGCCAGCAGCCCCCAGGGGGGAGGTTATGGCTACACCTTC. Its translation is CASSPQGGGYGYTF. The whole variable domain, remainder taken from reference TRBV7-9 and TRBJ1-2, is DTGVSQNPRHKITKRGQNVTFRCDPISEHNRLYWYRQTLGQGPEFLTYFQNEAQLEKSRLLSDRFSAERPKGSFSTLEIQRTEQGDSAMYLCASSPQGGGYGYTFGSGTRLTVV.